A selection of T cell receptor beta chains follows, all from one sample in a study of a mutant IDH1 vaccine in newly diagnosed glioma. These TCRs are of unknown antigen specificity. Sequencing used immunoSEQ multiplex PCR; TCRdb keeps in-frame clones, though not all of them. Counted here are about 56,000 clones, just under 90% occurring once; the ten biggest clones make up approximately 4.6%. The sequenced sample was PBMCs, obtained from a glioma patient whose treatment included an IDH1 peptide vaccine. The receptors derive from a woman aged 40 to 55 with glioma. Both conserved end residues are part of each CDR3. D genes are given only for firm matches.

v_gene: TRBV19
d_gene: .
j_gene: TRBJ1-5
CDR3aa: CASTPNPSSNQPQHF
CDR3nt: TGTGCCAGTACTCCGAATCCCAGTAGCAATCAGCCCCAGCATTTT

v_gene: TRBV5-4
d_gene: .
j_gene: TRBJ1-1
CDR3aa: CASRRTLNTEAFF
CDR3nt: TGTGCCAGCAGGCGGACATTGAACACTGAAGCTTTCTTT

v_gene: TRBV7-2
d_gene: .
j_gene: TRBJ1-2
CDR3aa: CASSDTDLDYGYTF
CDR3nt: TGTGCCAGCAGCGACACAGATTTGGACTATGGCTACACCTTC

v_gene: TRBV5-1
d_gene: .
j_gene: TRBJ2-7
CDR3aa: CASSLSGTPSYEQYF
CDR3nt: TGCGCCAGCAGCCTTTCCGGGACACCATCCTACGAGCAGTACTTC

v_gene: TRBV5-4
d_gene: .
j_gene: TRBJ1-2
CDR3aa: CASKRLDYGYTF
CDR3nt: TGTGCCAGCAAGAGGTTGGACTATGGCTACACCTTC

v_gene: TRBV6-5
d_gene: TRBD2
j_gene: TRBJ2-7
CDR3aa: CASSSIIAGVALEQYF
CDR3nt: TGTGCCAGCAGTTCCATAATAGCGGGAGTGGCTCTCGAGCAGTACTTC

v_gene: TRBV30
d_gene: TRBD2
j_gene: TRBJ2-6
CDR3aa: CAWSSGRASGANVLTF
CDR3nt: TGTGCCTGGAGTAGCGGGAGGGCCTCTGGGGCCAACGTCCTGACTTTC

v_gene: TRBV27
d_gene: .
j_gene: TRBJ1-1
CDR3aa: CASSWSGMNTEAFF
CDR3nt: TGTGCCAGCAGTTGGTCAGGGATGAACACTGAAGCTTTCTTT

v_gene: TRBV2
d_gene: TRBD1
j_gene: TRBJ1-1
CDR3aa: CASRGDRRETEAFF
CDR3nt: TGTGCCAGCAGGGGGGACAGGCGGGAGACTGAAGCTTTCTTT

v_gene: TRBV6-5
d_gene: .
j_gene: TRBJ2-5
CDR3aa: CASSYSRVRRVETQYF
CDR3nt: TGTGCCAGCAGTTACTCCCGGGTTCGGAGGGTAGAGACCCAGTACTTC

v_gene: TRBV4-1
d_gene: .
j_gene: TRBJ1-1
CDR3aa: CASSQVLLGQEWGMNTEAFF
CDR3nt: TGCGCCAGCAGCCAAGTTCTGTTGGGACAAGAATGGGGGATGAACACTGAAGCTTTCTTT

v_gene: TRBV15
d_gene: .
j_gene: TRBJ2-1
CDR3aa: CATSRDSQDSLDQFF
CDR3nt: TGTGCCACCAGCAGAGATAGTCAGGACAGTCTCGATCAGTTCTTC

v_gene: TRBV28
d_gene: TRBD2
j_gene: TRBJ2-5
CDR3aa: CASSGLYLSGSGETQYF
CDR3nt: TGTGCCAGCAGTGGACTATACCTCAGCGGGAGCGGGGAGACCCAGTACTTC

v_gene: TRBV9
d_gene: .
j_gene: TRBJ2-2
CDR3aa: CASSVTDLGELFF
CDR3nt: TGTGCCAGCAGCGTAACAGATCTCGGGGAGCTGTTTTTT

v_gene: TRBV15
d_gene: .
j_gene: TRBJ2-1
CDR3aa: CATSRERGTFDNEQFF
CDR3nt: TGTGCCACCAGCAGAGAGAGGGGTACCTTCGACAATGAGCAGTTCTTC

v_gene: TRBV2
d_gene: .
j_gene: TRBJ1-5
CDR3aa: CASSERGQPQHF
CDR3nt: TGTGCCAGCAGTGAGAGGGGTCAGCCCCAGCATTTT

v_gene: TRBV29-1
d_gene: TRBD1
j_gene: TRBJ2-3
CDR3aa: CSVAPDRGNTQYF
CDR3nt: TGCAGCGTTGCCCCGGACAGGGGAAATACGCAGTATTTT

v_gene: TRBV6-6
d_gene: .
j_gene: TRBJ2-7
CDR3aa: CASSYSKNYEQYF
CDR3nt: TGTGCCAGCAGTTACTCCAAGAATTACGAGCAGTACTTC

v_gene: TRBV28
d_gene: .
j_gene: TRBJ2-3
CDR3aa: CASSLEFRELRGRTDTQYF
CDR3nt: TGTGCCAGCAGTTTGGAATTCCGGGAGTTAAGGGGGAGGACAGATACGCAGTATTTT

v_gene: TRBV4-1
d_gene: TRBD1
j_gene: TRBJ2-5
CDR3aa: CASTTLGTGGETQYF
CDR3nt: TGCGCCAGCACCACACTAGGGACAGGGGGAGAGACCCAGTACTTC

v_gene: TRBV6-5
d_gene: .
j_gene: TRBJ1-2
CDR3aa: CASSYRAGNYGYTF
CDR3nt: TGTGCCAGCAGTTACCGTGCGGGTAACTATGGCTACACCTTC

v_gene: TRBV19
d_gene: TRBD1
j_gene: TRBJ1-4
CDR3aa: CASSTPPGTGELFF
CDR3nt: TGTGCCAGTAGTACTCCCCCGGGGACAGGGGAACTGTTTTTT